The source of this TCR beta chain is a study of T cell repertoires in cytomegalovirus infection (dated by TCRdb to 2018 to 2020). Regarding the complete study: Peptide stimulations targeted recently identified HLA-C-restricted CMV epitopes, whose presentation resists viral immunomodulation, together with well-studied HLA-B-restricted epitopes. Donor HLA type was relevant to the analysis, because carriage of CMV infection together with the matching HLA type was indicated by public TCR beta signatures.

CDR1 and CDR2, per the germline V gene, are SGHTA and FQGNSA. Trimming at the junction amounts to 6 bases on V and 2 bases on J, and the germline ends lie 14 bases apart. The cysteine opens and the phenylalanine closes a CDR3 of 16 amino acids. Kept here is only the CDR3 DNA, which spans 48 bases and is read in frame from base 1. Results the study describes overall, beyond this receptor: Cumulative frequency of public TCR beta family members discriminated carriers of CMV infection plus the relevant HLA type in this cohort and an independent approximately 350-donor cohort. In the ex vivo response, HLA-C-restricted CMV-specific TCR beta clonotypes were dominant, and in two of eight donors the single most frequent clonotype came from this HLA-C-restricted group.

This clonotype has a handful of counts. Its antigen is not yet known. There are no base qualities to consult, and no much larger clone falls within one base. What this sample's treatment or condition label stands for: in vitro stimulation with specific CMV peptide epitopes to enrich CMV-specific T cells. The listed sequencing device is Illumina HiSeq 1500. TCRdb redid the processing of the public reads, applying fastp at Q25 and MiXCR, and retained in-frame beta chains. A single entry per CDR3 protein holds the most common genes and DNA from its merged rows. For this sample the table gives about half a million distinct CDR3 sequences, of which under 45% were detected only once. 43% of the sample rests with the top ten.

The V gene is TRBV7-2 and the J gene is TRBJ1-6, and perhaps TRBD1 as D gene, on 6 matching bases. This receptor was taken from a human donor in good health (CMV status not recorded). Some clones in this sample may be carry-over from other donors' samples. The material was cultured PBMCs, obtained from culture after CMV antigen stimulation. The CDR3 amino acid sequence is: CASRQRGAAYNSPLHF. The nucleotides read TGTGCCAGCAGACAAAGGGGGGCTGCCTATAATTCACCCCTCCACTTT.